Below are 24 T cell receptor beta chains sequenced from a single sample in a study of regulatory T cells in long-lasting Graves disease. Through Arm-PCR of CDR3 regions and iRepertoire HTBI primers, TCR beta libraries were built. Via MiXCR, TCRdb re-called the multiplex PCR reads, giving one row per CDR3 protein. This table holds a few hundred thousand distinct CDR3 sequences, roughly 10% found once. Time point meaning: newly diagnosed GD, antithyroid drugs for less than 3 months. From RNA extracted from PBMCs, the TCR library was made. The sample was also reused in another study, on T cells in Graves' hyperthyroidism and ophthalmopathy.

This specimen was peripheral blood mononuclear cells (PBMCs), taken at new diagnosis, from a patient treated with antithyroid drugs. The receptors stem from a woman under 30 with Graves disease.

This clonotype appeared a few times. The chain joins TRBV10-2 to TRBJ2-1, with TRBD2 matching 11 bases. Trimming took 9 bases from V and 7 from J; bases not matched to a gene: 8. The CDR3 sequence is 14 residues long. Per germline, CDR1 WSHSY and CDR2 SAAADI. CDR3 DNA: TGCGCCAGAGGGACTAGCGGAAACCAGAATGAGCAGTTCTTC. Its protein is CARGTSGNQNEQFF.

This clonotype was seen many times. The chain links TRBV7-2 to TRBJ2-7; 7 positions agree with TRBD2. Looked up from germline, CDR1 is SGHTA and CDR2 is FQGNSA. V lost 2 bases to trimming and J lost 0 bases; unmatched junction nucleotides: 4. The CDR3 consists of 15 residues. CDR3 DNA: TGTGCCAGCAGCTTATCGGCGGGGGTCTCCTACGAGCAGTACTTC. Translating gives CASSLSAGVSYEQYF.

The genes are TRBV7-2 and TRBJ1-4, with D possibly being TRBD1 (6 bases). Germline CDR1 and CDR2: SGHTA and FQGNSA. The CDR3 extends over 18 amino acids. V was trimmed by 5 bases and J by 4 bases, leaving 23 bases between them. For the CDR3, the DNA is TGTGCCAGCAGCCCCTTCCAAAACGGGGGCTCACTTAATGAAAAACTGTTTTTT. Its translation is CASSPFQNGGSLNEKLFF.

This clonotype was picked up many times. The chain recombines TRBV28 with TRBJ1-1, with D perhaps TRBD1 (6 bases). The germline V gene has CDR1 MDHEN and CDR2 SYDVKM. The CDR3 has 12 residues. The ends were cut back, 10 bases at V and 1 base at J, with 10 bases in the middle. The CDR3 region has the DNA TGTGCCATCAGGGGACCGAACACTGAAGCTTTCTTT. It translates to CAIRGPNTEAFF.

This clonotype has ten or more counts. V is TRBV7-8 and J is TRBJ1-1; D ambiguous. Per the germline V gene, CDR1 is SGHVS and CDR2 is FQNEAQ. The CDR3 consists of 17 residues. V gave up 1 base and J gave up 0 bases, with 15 bases separating them. DNA of the CDR3: TGTGCCAGCAGCTTAGAACTATTTGGGCGTGTGAACACTGAAGCTTTCTTT. It specifies CASSLELFGRVNTEAFF.

This clonotype was picked up many times. J is TRBJ2-2 and V is TRBV12-3 or TRBV12-4; TRBD2 is a possible D gene (6 bases). Trimming removed 6 bases from V and 6 bases from J, with 14 bases in between. This CDR3 has 14 amino acids. Here the CDR3 reads CASSYTWGAGELFF. CDR3 DNA sequence: TGTGCCAGCAGCTATACGTGGGGGGCCGGGGAGCTGTTTTTT.

A word on this clonotype: Just one base apart from a much larger clone, this may be a read error. This chain uses TRBV7-6 with TRBJ2-1, with 11 bases matching TRBD2. Per the germline V gene, CDR1 is SGHVS and CDR2 is FNYEAQ. J lost 6 bases, V lost 5 bases, and 9 bases had no gene match. The CDR3 runs to 16 residues. CDR3 nucleotides: TGTGCCAGCAGCCCCCTTAGCGGGAGGGCTACCAATGAGCAGTTCTTC. Protein sequence: CASSPLSGRATNEQFF.

This clonotype was seen a handful of times. The chain carries TRBV19 and TRBJ1-1; unclear D gene. The CDR3 totals 14 residues. The germline V and J ends were trimmed by 8 bases and 1 base, with 14 bases remaining between them. Germline V gene data show CDR1 as LNHDA and CDR2 as SQIVND (reference sequence). The CDR3 DNA sequence: TGTGCCAGTGCCTACGGGTCGAGGAACACTGAAGCTTTCTTT. Its protein is CASAYGSRNTEAFF.

This clonotype has a handful of counts. The V call is TRBV20-1, the J call TRBJ1-6; D possibly corresponds to TRBD1 (5 bases). Trimming took off 0 bases at V and 1 base at J, with 16 bases between the two ends. Germline V gene sequence: CDR1 DFQATT, CDR2 SNEGSKA (reference sequence). The CDR3 sequence is 18 residues long. The CDR3 loop is CSARDRSRGLSYNSPLHF. CDR3 nucleotide sequence: TGCAGTGCTAGAGACCGATCTAGGGGCTTGTCCTATAATTCACCCCTCCACTTT.

CDR3 amino acids: CSARRQPYGYTF. The DNA for the CDR3 is TGCAGTGCTAGACGGCAGCCCTATGGCTACACCTTC. This rearrangement joins TRBV20-1 to TRBJ1-2; the D is unclear. This CDR3 is built from 12 residues. CDR1 DFQATT and CDR2 SNEGSKA come from the germline V gene (reference sequence). With 2 bases removed from V and 4 bases from J, the gap between germline ends came to 8 bases.

This clonotype was observed many times. V gene TRBV6-5 combines with J gene TRBJ1-6, with D possibly matching TRBD1 (5 bases). The CDR3 has 15 residues. Germline V gives CDR1 MNHEY, CDR2 SVGAGI. The V end lost 0 bases, the J end lost 8 bases, and 11 bases lay between the germline ends. The CDR3 protein is CASSYSLGRDSPLHF. CDR3 nucleotides: TGTGCCAGCAGTTACTCGTTGGGCAGGGATTCACCCCTCCACTTT.

This clonotype came up many times. The chain employs TRBV27 and TRBJ2-7; 9 bases align to TRBD1. This CDR3 comprises 16 residues. With V trimmed by 1 base and J by 3 bases, 7 bases remained unmatched. The germline gives CDR1 MNHEY, CDR2 SMNVEV (reference sequence). CDR3 loop: CASSLFGDRVGYEQYF. The CDR3 nucleotides read TGTGCCAGCAGTTTATTCGGGGACAGGGTGGGCTACGAGCAGTACTTC.

This clonotype appeared many times. V usage is TRBV4-1 and J usage is TRBJ2-5; 11 bases fit TRBD1. The CDR3 is made up of 16 amino acids. Germline CDR1 reads MGHRA; CDR2 reads YSYEKL. The ends lost 5 bases at V and 5 bases at J; junction bases unmatched: 10. CDR3 region: CASSSRTGGVLETQYF. CDR3 DNA: TGCGCCAGCAGCTCCCGGACAGGGGGCGTTCTGGAGACCCAGTACTTC.

V gene TRBV27 combines with J gene TRBJ2-1, with D perhaps being TRBD1 or TRBD2 (6 bases each). V lost 5 bases to trimming and J lost 0 bases, with 17 bases between them. In germline, CDR1 is MNHEY, CDR2 SMNVEV (reference sequence). The CDR3 spans 17 residues. As DNA, the CDR3 is TGTGCCAGCAGTGGGGGGCTTCTCCGTCTCTCCTACAATGAGCAGTTCTTC. Amino acids: CASSGGLLRLSYNEQFF.

This clonotype was picked up a small number of times. The chain employs TRBV27 and TRBJ1-5, with D unresolved. Germline V gene lookup returns CDR1 MNHEY and CDR2 SMNVEV (reference sequence). This CDR3 spans 13 amino acids. Trimming removed 6 bases at V and 4 bases at J, with 10 bases between. The chain's CDR3 is CASSQRPNQPQHF. The CDR3 DNA reads as TGTGCCAGCAGCCAAAGACCTAATCAGCCCCAGCATTTT.

A note on this clonotype: Its ends do not fully match the called genes, so a read error is possible. This chain joins TRBV27 and TRBJ1-6, with D unresolved. The germline V gene has CDR1 MNHEY and CDR2 SMNVEV (reference sequence). CDR3 length equals 12 residues. The CDR3 loop is CTSSFTNSPLHF. CDR3 nucleotide sequence: TGTACCAGCAGTTTCACAAATTCACCCCTCCACTTT.

The table lists this clonotype with many counts. The gene calls are TRBV12-3 or TRBV12-4 and TRBJ2-1, with TRBD2 matching 11 bases. V was pared by 6 bases and J by 9 bases, with 10 bases of the junction left unmatched. The CDR3 consists of 15 residues. The CDR3 here is CASSDIAGGPAEQFF. As DNA, the CDR3 is TGTGCCAGCAGCGACATAGCGGGGGGGCCAGCTGAGCAGTTCTTC.

The chain links TRBV4-3 to TRBJ2-1; 10 bases are shared with TRBD1. V trimming: 5 bases; J trimming: 7 bases; junction bases outside the gene matches: 11. The CDR3 covers 16 residues. In germline, CDR1 is LGHNA, CDR2 YSLEER. The CDR3 protein is CASSSTRGTGVNEQFF. In nucleotides, the CDR3 is TGCGCCAGCAGCTCGACCCGCGGGACAGGGGTGAATGAGCAGTTCTTC.

This clonotype was found many times. The chain carries TRBV14 and TRBJ1-4; D not resolved. Germline V lookup: CDR1 SGHDN, CDR2 FVKESK. The CDR3 runs to 13 residues. With 5 bases removed from V and 6 bases from J, the gap between germline ends came to 10 bases. The CDR3 sequence: CASSGREDEKLFF. CDR3 in DNA: TGTGCCAGCAGCGGAAGAGAGGATGAAAAACTGTTTTTT.

This clonotype showed up many times. The chain is built from TRBV3-1 and TRBJ1-3, with D tentatively TRBD1 (6 bases). There are 13 residues in the CDR3. Trimming removed 2 bases from V and 13 bases from J, with 15 bases in between. Germline values: CDR1 LGHDT, CDR2 YNNKEL (reference sequence). CDR3 coding DNA: TGTGCCAGCAGCCAAACGATACAGGGAGTAATATATTTT. Translation gives CASSQTIQGVIYF.

Concerning this clonotype itself: One junction end does not reproduce the germline sequence, and a read error may be involved. The CDR3 reads CAGSPSEGIEQFF. CDR3 coding DNA: TGTGCCGGCTCACCAAGTGAAGGGATTGAGCAGTTCTTC. The chain uses TRBV18 and TRBJ2-1; D remains unclear. This CDR3 contains 13 residues. CDR1 and CDR2 from the germline V gene are KGHSH and LQKENI.

The V gene is TRBV6-1, the J gene TRBJ1-5; D is ambiguous. The CDR3 runs 13 residues. Germline loops: CDR1 MNHNS, CDR2 SASEGT. With 6 bases removed from V and 3 bases from J, the gap between germline ends came to 9 bases. The CDR3 bases are TGTGCCAGCAGCCGGAACACCAATCAGCCCCAGCATTTT. As protein: CASSRNTNQPQHF.

This clonotype has at least ten counts. The CDR3 sequence: CASSNQETQYF. The CDR3 DNA sequence: TGTGCCAGCTCCAATCAAGAGACCCAGTACTTC. The chain combines TRBV18 with TRBJ2-5; D remains unclear. The CDR3 has 11 residues. Trimming shortened V by 6 bases and J by 2 bases, and 4 bases separated the two germline ends. Germline V gene lookup returns CDR1 KGHSH and CDR2 LQKENI.

This clonotype was observed many times. The J gene is TRBJ1-1, the V gene TRBV6-1; perhaps TRBD1 as D (6 bases). V dropped 6 bases and J dropped 5 bases, with 19 bases sitting between them. Germline lookup yields CDR1 MNHNS and CDR2 SASEGT. The CDR3 is made up of 15 amino acids. The DNA of the CDR3 is TGTGCCAGCAGCCGAGGGTGGGGGCGCCGGACTGAAGCTTTCTTT. The encoded protein is CASSRGWGRRTEAFF.